Listed here are 8 T cell receptor beta chains from one sample, sequenced in a study of T cell changes during pregnancy in multiple sclerosis (dated by TCRdb to about 2019). Receptors were amplified or captured by the immunoSEQ multiplex PCR assay. Sourced from immuneACCESS, this table was stored by TCRdb with only in-frame sequences that have V and J called. A share of the clones is absent; for the studies checked, an unresolved V gene accounts for under half, and the remainder has no known explanation. The sample records about 30,000 clones, 85% to 95% of which are singletons. Approximately 5.4% of the sample goes to the ten largest clones. Sequencing was performed on CD8+ T cells from peripheral blood mononuclear cells, taken before pregnancy. The source of these receptors is a female donor with multiple sclerosis, enrolled in a pregnancy study.

This chain uses TRBV27 with TRBJ2-1; 10 bases line up with TRBD1. Trimming cost V 3 bases and J 0 bases; bases outside gene matches: 2. Per germline, CDR1 MNHEY and CDR2 SMNVEV (reference sequence). The CDR3 length is 16 residues. CDR3 region: CASSLGQGSSYNEQFF. CDR3 bases: TGTGCCAGCAGTTTGGGACAGGGGAGCTCCTACAATGAGCAGTTCTTC.

This clone was seen once. The genes are TRBV19 and TRBJ1-1; 9 bases line up with TRBD1. Germline V gives CDR1 LNHDA, CDR2 SQIVND (reference sequence). This CDR3 is 14 amino acids long. After removal of 2 bases from V and 2 bases from J, the junction contained 0 bases not matched to a gene. The CDR3 region is CASSITGGNTEAFF. CDR3 nucleotide sequence: TGTGCCAGTAGTATAACAGGGGGCAACACTGAAGCTTTCTTT. Filled out from reference TRBV19 and TRBJ1-1, the complete variable domain reads DGGITQSPKYLFRKEGQNVTLSCEQNLNHDAMYWYRQDPGQGLRLIYYSQIVNDFQKGDIAEGYSVSREKKESFPLTVTSAQKNPTAFYLCASSITGGNTEAFFGQGTRLTVV.

The chain links TRBV7-9 to TRBJ1-1, with D tentatively TRBD1 (6 bases). CDR3 length: 13 amino acids. The germline V and J ends were trimmed by 3 bases and 3 bases, with 8 bases remaining between them. CDR1 is SEHNR and CDR2 is FQNEAQ in the germline V gene (reference sequence). CDR3 in DNA: TGTGCCAGCAGCTTTCCAGGGGACACTGAAGCTTTCTTT. The encoded protein is CASSFPGDTEAFF. The whole variable domain, remainder taken from reference TRBV7-9 and TRBJ1-1, is DTGVSQNPRHKITKRGQNVTFRCDPISEHNRLYWYRQTLGQGPEFLTYFQNEAQLEKSRLLSDRFSAERPKGSFSTLEIQRTEQGDSAMYLCASSFPGDTEAFFGQGTRLTVV.

The rearrangement uses TRBV5-4 and TRBJ2-3; 7 bases align to TRBD2. This CDR3 contains 15 residues. Trimming cost V 2 bases and J 4 bases; bases outside gene matches: 7. The germline V gene has CDR1 SGHNT and CDR2 YYREEE (reference sequence). CDR3 loop: CASSFGGGISDTQYF. For the CDR3, the DNA is TGTGCCAGCAGCTTTGGGGGGGGGATCTCAGATACGCAGTATTTT.

The rearrangement joins TRBV5-1 to TRBJ2-7, with D maybe TRBD2 (6 bases). The CDR3 loop spans 13 amino acids. Per germline, CDR1 SGHRS and CDR2 YFSETQ. The V gene lost 3 bases and the J gene lost 2 bases, with 9 bases spanning the gap. The DNA of the CDR3 is TGCGCCAGCAGCTCGGGAGAAACCTACGAGCAGTACTTC. Protein product: CASSSGETYEQYF.

The CDR3 DNA follows: TGTGCCAGCAGAGTTGCAGGGTTGCTCTCCTACAATGAGCAGTTCTTC. This gives the protein CASRVAGLLSYNEQFF. The chain has TRBV13 and TRBJ2-1; weak D call: TRBD1 (5 bases). The CDR3 totals 16 residues. V lost 6 bases and J 0 bases, leaving 15 bases between the germline ends. CDR1 is PRHDT, CDR2 FYEKMQ, per germline (reference sequence).

This clone appeared a few times. The chain links TRBV9 to TRBJ2-1, with D possibly TRBD2 on 7 matching bases. Per germline, CDR1 SGDLS and CDR2 YYNGEE. This CDR3 comprises 14 residues. The germline V and J ends were trimmed by 5 bases and 9 bases, with 18 bases remaining between them. The DNA of the CDR3 is TGTGCCAGCAGAGGGGGGGATGAGATTTTTGAGCAGTTCTTC. Its protein product is CASRGGDEIFEQFF.

This chain joins TRBV19 and TRBJ2-7; 9 bases match TRBD1. This CDR3 is 15 amino acids long. CDR1 and CDR2 (germline): LNHDA, SQIVND (reference sequence). The V gene end was trimmed by 6 bases and the J gene end by 2 bases; junction bases not matched to a gene: 8. The CDR3 spells CASRPQGTGTYEQYF. CDR3 coding DNA: TGTGCCAGTAGGCCCCAAGGGACAGGGACCTACGAGCAGTACTTC. Variable domain in full (rest from reference TRBV19 and TRBJ2-7): DGGITQSPKYLFRKEGQNVTLSCEQNLNHDAMYWYRQDPGQGLRLIYYSQIVNDFQKGDIAEGYSVSREKKESFPLTVTSAQKNPTAFYLCASRPQGTGTYEQYFGPGTRLTVT.